These T cell receptor beta chains were read from a single sample in a study of technical replicates of blood from a handful of donors. Using immunoSEQ multiplex PCR, the repertoire was profiled, and TCRdb retains in-frame clones only, with some absent. This table has about 98,000 clones, under 97% appearing once. Sequencing was done on a sample of T cells isolated from PBMCs. These receptors originate from a human donor in good health. The CDR3 runs from the conserved cysteine through the conserved F or W. Each record gives: CDR3 protein, clone size, J gene, V gene. The size entry is marked missing in some rows and otherwise reads once, few, many or a size class.

CDR3: CASRGEVDFAGELFF
size: once
J: TRBJ2-2
V: TRBV28

CDR3: CASSYLSSGSYEQYF
size: NA
J: TRBJ2-7
V: TRBV6-5

CDR3: CASSESVGESIYEQYF
size: NA
J: TRBJ2-7
V: TRBV2

CDR3: CASSPGLVVDTQYF
size: NA
J: TRBJ2-3
V: TRBV6-5

CDR3: CASIIQGISGNTIYF
size: NA
J: TRBJ1-3
V: TRBV6-1

CDR3: CASHRRDRARETQYF
size: once
J: TRBJ2-5
V: TRBV6-6

CDR3: CASSPLGRGAFF
size: NA
J: TRBJ1-1
V: TRBV7-9

CDR3: CASSHNRGPNYGYTF
size: NA
J: TRBJ1-2
V: TRBV5-1

CDR3: CASSHPPGLRAKNIQYF
size: NA
J: TRBJ2-4
V: TRBV4-1

CDR3: CASSLPGQGQPQHF
size: NA
J: TRBJ1-5
V: TRBV27

CDR3: CASSQEGGLAALNSYNEQFF
size: NA
J: TRBJ2-1
V: TRBV14

CDR3: CASSYDRYHGYTF
size: NA
J: TRBJ1-2
V: TRBV6-6

CDR3: CASSPRTGLTDTQYF
size: NA
J: TRBJ2-3
V: TRBV7-9

CDR3: CASSFGQGSYNEQFF
size: once
J: TRBJ2-1
V: TRBV5-5

CDR3: CASSQDARAYGYTF
size: few
J: TRBJ1-2
V: TRBV14

CDR3: CASSRYHVRGNSPLHF
size: NA
J: TRBJ1-6
V: TRBV14

CDR3: CASSLGRPGGDVSRELFF
size: NA
J: TRBJ2-2
V: TRBV5-6

CDR3: CAWSRADRDNQPQHF
size: NA
J: TRBJ1-5
V: TRBV30

CDR3: CASSDIGGATDTQYF
size: NA
J: TRBJ2-3
V: TRBV2

CDR3: CASSSQLADTQYF
size: once
J: TRBJ2-3
V: TRBV27

CDR3: CASSPPGGYKAYEQYF
size: NA
J: TRBJ2-7
V: TRBV18

CDR3: CAISVGLAGGTGELFF
size: NA
J: TRBJ2-2
V: TRBV10-3

CDR3: CASSFDTRAYGYTF
size: once
J: TRBJ1-2
V: TRBV7-2

CDR3: CASSLSPVDIQYF
size: NA
J: TRBJ2-4
V: TRBV27

CDR3: CASRTLAGVHNEQFF
size: NA
J: TRBJ2-1
V: TRBV11-2

CDR3: CASSLGQALEQYF
size: NA
J: TRBJ2-7
V: TRBV5-1

CDR3: CASSPRLAGDYNEQFF
size: NA
J: TRBJ2-1
V: TRBV5-4

CDR3: CASSLDMTGFQPQHF
size: NA
J: TRBJ1-5
V: TRBV7-2